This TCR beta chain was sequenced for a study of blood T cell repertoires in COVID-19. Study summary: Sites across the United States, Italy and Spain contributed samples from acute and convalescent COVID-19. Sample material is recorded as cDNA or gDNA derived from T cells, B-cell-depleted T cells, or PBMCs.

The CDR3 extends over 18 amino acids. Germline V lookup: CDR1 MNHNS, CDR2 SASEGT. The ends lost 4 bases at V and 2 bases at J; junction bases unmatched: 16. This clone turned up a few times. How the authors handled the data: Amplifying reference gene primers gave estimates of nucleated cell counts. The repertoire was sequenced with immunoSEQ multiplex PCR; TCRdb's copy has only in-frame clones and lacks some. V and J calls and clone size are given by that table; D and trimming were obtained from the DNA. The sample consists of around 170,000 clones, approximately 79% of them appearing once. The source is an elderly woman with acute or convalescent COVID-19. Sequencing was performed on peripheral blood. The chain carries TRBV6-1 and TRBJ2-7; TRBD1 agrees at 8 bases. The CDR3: CASSAQLGSWTGTYEQYF. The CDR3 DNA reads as TGTGCCAGCAGTGCCCAATTGGGGAGTTGGACAGGGACCTACGAGCAGTACTTC.